This entry features one TCR beta chain sequence. This clone was observed a single time. Its antigen is not yet known. No quality values exist for individual bases; no much larger clone is one base distant. The sample is drawn from a study of blood T cell repertoires in COVID-19 (dated by TCRdb to 2020 to 2022). General notes on the study: Samples from collaborators originated in the United States, Italy and Spain and spanned both the acute and convalescent phases of COVID-19. The prospective study material was composed of cDNA or gDNA derived from T cells, B-cell-depleted T cells, or PBMCs. Subjects who had been exposed to COVID-19, were actively infected with it, or had recovered from it provided the deeply sampled blood TCRbeta repertoires that made up the dataset. The repertoires were made available in a free public database intended to serve as a resource for research on the immune response to SARS-CoV-2. The samples were drawn from the first 160 participants of the ongoing ImmuneRACE study and from about 1,200 subjects provided by 6 global collaborators. Nearly every sample came with metadata listing a de-identified subject ID, COVID-19 status, age in years and sex. Where available, HLA class I and class II types were obtained from metadata supplied by the sample provider rather than from assay-based typing. What the study reported, not specific to this receptor: Clinical and demographic metadata were provided uncurated, with the amount varying by source and participant.

The V end loses 4 bases and the J end loses 5 bases, and a stretch of 20 bases separates them. In the germline V gene, CDR1 corresponds to SGHTA and CDR2 to FQGNSA. The CDR3 runs 16 residues from the cysteine to the phenylalanine. The DNA shown is the 48-base CDR3, in frame from base 1. TCRbeta CDR3 regions were amplified from genomic DNA by means of the immunoSEQ Assay, a bias-controlled multiplex PCR. Under the source paper's analysis protocol: The number of nucleated cells in each sample was estimated from the amplification of reference gene primers within the assay. Sequence reads were collapsed and filtered to measure the absolute abundance of every unique TCRbeta CDR3 rearrangement. For each sample, productive Simpson clonality was calculated as the square root of Simpson's diversity index across productive rearrangements. TCRdb carries this immuneACCESS record with in-frame sequences only. Its versions omit some clonotypes, under half of them owing to an unresolved V gene in the studies checked, with the rest unexplained. V and J calls and clone size are those listed in that table; D and trimming were worked out from the DNA. The sample contains roughly 290,000 clones, approximately 90% of them found a single time. Under 7% of the sample comes from the top ten.

Participants in the prospective study were enrolled through a virtual design, were aged roughly 18 to 100 years, and lived in approximately 24 United States geographic areas. Cohort assignment in the prospective study relied on participant-reported clinical history from a screening survey and a study questionnaire. For ImmuneRACE Cohort 3, a participant was defined as recovered based on two consecutive negative NP/OP PCR tests, clearance by a healthcare professional, or resolution of symptoms. Each participant in the prospective study had whole blood, serum and a nasopharyngeal or oropharyngeal swab collected by mobile phlebotomists. Prospective study participants could optionally give additional blood draws and questionnaires over an approximately 2-month period. Prospective study blood samples were shipped either frozen or at room temperature before DNA extraction.

Sequencing was carried out using PBMCs or T cells enriched from blood (not recorded which). The chain links TRBV7-2 with TRBJ1-2; TRBD1 is possibly the D segment (6 matching bases). The sequence came from a woman aged 40-49 years who had recovered from COVID-19. CDR3 reads: CASSWGEGGLWYGYTF. The DNA reads as follows: TGTGCCAGCAGCTGGGGCGAGGGGGGGCTGTGGTATGGCTACACCTTC.